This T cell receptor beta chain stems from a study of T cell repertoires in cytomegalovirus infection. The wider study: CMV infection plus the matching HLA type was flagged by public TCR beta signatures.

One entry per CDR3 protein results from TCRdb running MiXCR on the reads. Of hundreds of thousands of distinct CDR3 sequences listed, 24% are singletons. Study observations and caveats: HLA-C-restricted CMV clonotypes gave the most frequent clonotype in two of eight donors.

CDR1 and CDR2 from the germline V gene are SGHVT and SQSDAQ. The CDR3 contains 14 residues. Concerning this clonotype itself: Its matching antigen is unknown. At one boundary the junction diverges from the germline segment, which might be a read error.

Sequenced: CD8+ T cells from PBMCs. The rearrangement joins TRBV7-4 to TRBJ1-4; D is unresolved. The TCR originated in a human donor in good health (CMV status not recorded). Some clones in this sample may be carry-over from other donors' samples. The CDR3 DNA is TGTGCCAGCAGCCCCCAAGTTGCTAATGAAAAACTGATTTTT. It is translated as CASSPQVANEKLIF.